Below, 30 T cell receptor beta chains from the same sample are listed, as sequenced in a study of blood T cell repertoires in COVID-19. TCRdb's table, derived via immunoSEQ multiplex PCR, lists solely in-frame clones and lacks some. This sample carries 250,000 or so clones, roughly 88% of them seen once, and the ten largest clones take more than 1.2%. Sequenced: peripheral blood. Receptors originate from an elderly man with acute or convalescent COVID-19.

The CDR3 spells CASSLATQGIGEQYF. The CDR3 nucleotides read TGCGCCAGCAGCTTGGCCACACAGGGGATCGGCGAGCAGTACTTC. J is TRBJ2-7 and V is TRBV5-1; TRBD1 matches at 7 bases. This CDR3 is 15 amino acids long. V was pared by 0 bases and J by 6 bases, with 9 bases of the junction left unmatched. Germline V gene lookup returns CDR1 SGHRS and CDR2 YFSETQ.

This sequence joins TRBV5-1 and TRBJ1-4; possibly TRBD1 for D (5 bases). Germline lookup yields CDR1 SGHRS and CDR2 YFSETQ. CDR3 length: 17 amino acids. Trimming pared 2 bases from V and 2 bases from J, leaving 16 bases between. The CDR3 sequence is CASSFLPGGSTNEKLFF. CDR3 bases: TGCGCCAGCAGCTTCCTCCCGGGGGGTTCGACTAATGAAAAACTGTTTTTT.

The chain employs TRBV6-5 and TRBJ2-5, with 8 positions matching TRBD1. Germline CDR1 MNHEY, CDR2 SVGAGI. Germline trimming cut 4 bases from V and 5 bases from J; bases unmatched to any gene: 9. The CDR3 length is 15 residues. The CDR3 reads CASSFSRGLGETQYF. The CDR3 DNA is TGTGCCAGCAGTTTCTCCAGGGGGCTCGGGGAGACCCAGTACTTC.

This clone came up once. CDR3 residues: CASSLVGAAGVDTQYF. The CDR3 coding sequence is TGTGCCAGCTCACTCGTCGGGGCAGCGGGGGTTGATACGCAGTATTTT. This chain connects TRBV18 to TRBJ2-3; 8 nucleotides align to TRBD2. The V and J ends lost 4 bases and 6 bases, in that order; junction bases with no gene match: 12. The CDR3 length is 16 residues. In germline, CDR1 is KGHSH, CDR2 LQKENI.

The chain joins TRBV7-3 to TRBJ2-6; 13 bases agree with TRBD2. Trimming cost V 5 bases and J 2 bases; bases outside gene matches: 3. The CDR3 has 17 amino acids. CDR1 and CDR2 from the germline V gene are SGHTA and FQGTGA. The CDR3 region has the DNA TGTGCCAGCAGCATAGGACTAGCGGGAGCTGGGGCCAACGTCCTGACTTTC. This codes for CASSIGLAGAGANVLTF.

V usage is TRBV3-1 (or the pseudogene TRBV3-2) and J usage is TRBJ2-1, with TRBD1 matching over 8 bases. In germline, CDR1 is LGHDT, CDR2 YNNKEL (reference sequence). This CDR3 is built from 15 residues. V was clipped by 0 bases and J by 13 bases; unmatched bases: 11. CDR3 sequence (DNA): TGTGCCAGCAGCCAAGATAGGGACAGGCTACGGGAACAGTTCTTC. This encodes CASSQDRDRLREQFF.

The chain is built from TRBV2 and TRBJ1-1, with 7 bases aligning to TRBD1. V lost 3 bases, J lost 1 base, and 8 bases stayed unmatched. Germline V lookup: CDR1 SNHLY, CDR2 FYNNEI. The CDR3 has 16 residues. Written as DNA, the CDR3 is TGTGCCAGCAGTGAGCCGAGACAGGGACGGAACACTGAAGCTTTCTTT. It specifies CASSEPRQGRNTEAFF.

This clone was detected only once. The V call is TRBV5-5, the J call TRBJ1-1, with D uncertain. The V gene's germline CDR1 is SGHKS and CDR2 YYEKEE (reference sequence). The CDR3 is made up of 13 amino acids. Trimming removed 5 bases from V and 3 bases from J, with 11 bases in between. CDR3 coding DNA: TGTGCCAGCAGATTCTACCTGGACACTGAAGCTTTCTTT. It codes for CASRFYLDTEAFF.

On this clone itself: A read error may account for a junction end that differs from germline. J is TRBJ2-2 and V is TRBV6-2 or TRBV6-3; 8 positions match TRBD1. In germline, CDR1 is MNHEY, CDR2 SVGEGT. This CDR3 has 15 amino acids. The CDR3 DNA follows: TGTGCCAGCAGCTTGACAGGGGCGAATACCGGGGAGCTGTTTTTT. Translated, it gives CASSLTGANTGELFF.

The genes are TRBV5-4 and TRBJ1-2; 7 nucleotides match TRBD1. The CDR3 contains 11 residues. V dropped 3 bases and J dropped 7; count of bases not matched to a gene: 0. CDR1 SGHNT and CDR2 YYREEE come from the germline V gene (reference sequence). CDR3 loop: CASSYRGGYTF. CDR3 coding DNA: TGTGCCAGCAGCTACAGGGGTGGCTACACCTTC.

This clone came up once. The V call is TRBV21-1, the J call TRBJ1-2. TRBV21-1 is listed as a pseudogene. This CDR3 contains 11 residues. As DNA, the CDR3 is TGTGCCAGCAGCCGAGGCAGTGGCTACACCTTC. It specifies CASSRGSGYTF.

CDR3 protein: CASRGTGTANYGYTF. CDR3 sequence (DNA): TGTGCCAGCAGGGGGACAGGGACTGCTAACTATGGCTACACCTTC. V is TRBV28 and J is TRBJ1-2, with 9 bases fitting TRBD1. The CDR3 covers 15 residues. The germline CDR1 and CDR2 sequences are MDHEN and SYDVKM. J lost 0 bases, V lost 6 bases, and 5 bases had no gene match.

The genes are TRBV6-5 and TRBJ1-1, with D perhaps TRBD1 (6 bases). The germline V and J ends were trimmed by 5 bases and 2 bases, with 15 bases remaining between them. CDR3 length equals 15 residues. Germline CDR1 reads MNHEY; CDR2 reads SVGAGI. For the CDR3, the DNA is TGTGCCAGCAGTATGAACAGGGCGCTTAACACTGAAGCTTTCTTT. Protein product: CASSMNRALNTEAFF.

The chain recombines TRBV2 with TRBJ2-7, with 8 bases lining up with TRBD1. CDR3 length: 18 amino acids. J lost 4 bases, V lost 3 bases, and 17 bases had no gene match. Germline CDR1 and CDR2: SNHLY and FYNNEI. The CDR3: CASSDPKPRTGRSYEQYF. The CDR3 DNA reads TGTGCCAGCAGTGATCCCAAGCCCAGGACAGGGCGTAGTTACGAGCAGTACTTC.

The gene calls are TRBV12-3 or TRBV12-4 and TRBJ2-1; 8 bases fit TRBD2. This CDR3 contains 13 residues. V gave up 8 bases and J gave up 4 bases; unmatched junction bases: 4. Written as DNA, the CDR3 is TGTGCCAGCGGCGCGGGAGGATACAATGAGCAGTTCTTC. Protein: CASGAGGYNEQFF.

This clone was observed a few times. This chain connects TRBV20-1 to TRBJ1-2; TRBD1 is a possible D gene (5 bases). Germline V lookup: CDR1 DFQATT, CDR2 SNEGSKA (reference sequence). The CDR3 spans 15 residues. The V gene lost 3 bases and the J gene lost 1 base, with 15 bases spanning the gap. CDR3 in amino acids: CSASLPGRGNYGYTF. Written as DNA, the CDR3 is TGCAGTGCTAGTCTTCCGGGGCGGGGTAACTATGGCTACACCTTC.

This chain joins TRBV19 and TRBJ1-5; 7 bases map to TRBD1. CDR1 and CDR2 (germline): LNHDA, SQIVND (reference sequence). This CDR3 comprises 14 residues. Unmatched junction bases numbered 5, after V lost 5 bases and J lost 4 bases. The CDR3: CASSGTASNQPQHF. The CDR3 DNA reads TGTGCCAGTAGTGGGACAGCCTCTAATCAGCCCCAGCATTTT.

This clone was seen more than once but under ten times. DNA for the CDR3: TGTGCCAGCAGCCAAAGCGGGGCAGAGACCCAGTACTTC. Protein: CASSQSGAETQYF. This sequence joins TRBV3-1 (or the pseudogene TRBV3-2) and TRBJ2-5; 7 bases agree with TRBD2. V dropped 2 bases and J dropped 4; count of bases not matched to a gene: 1. This CDR3 region has 13 residues. Germline-derived CDR1 and CDR2 are LGHDT and YNNKEL (reference sequence).

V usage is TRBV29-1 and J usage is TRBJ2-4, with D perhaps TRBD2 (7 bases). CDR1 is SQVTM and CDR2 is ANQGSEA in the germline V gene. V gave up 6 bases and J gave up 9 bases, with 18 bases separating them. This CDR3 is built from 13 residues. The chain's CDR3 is CSVASGGGGIQYF. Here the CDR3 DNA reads TGCAGCGTCGCTAGCGGAGGGGGGGGCATTCAGTACTTC. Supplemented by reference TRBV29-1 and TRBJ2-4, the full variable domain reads SAVISQKPSRDICQRGTSLTIQCQVDSQVTMMFWYRQQPGQSLTLIATANQGSEATYESGFVIDKFPISRPNLTFSTLTVSNMSPEDSSIYLCSVASGGGGIQYFGAGTRLSVL.

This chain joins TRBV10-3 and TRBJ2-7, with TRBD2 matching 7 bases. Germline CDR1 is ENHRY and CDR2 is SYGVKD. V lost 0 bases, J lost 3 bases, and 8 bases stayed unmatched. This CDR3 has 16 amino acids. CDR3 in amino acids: CAISESTSTSNYEQYF. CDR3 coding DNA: TGTGCCATCAGTGAGTCGACTAGCACTTCTAACTACGAGCAGTACTTC.

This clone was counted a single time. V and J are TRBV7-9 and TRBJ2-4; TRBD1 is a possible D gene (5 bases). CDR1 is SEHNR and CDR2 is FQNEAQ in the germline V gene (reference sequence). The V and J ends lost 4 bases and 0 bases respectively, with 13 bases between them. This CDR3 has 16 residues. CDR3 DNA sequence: TGTGCCAGCAGCTCTGCCTCGACAGAAGCCAAAAACATTCAGTACTTC. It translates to CASSSASTEAKNIQYF.

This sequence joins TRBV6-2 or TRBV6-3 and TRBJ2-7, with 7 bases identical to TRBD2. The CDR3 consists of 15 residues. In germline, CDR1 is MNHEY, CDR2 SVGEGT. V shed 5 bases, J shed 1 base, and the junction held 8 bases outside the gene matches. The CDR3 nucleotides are TGTGCCAGCAGTCGATCTAGCGGCGGATCCTACGAGCAGTACTTC. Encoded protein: CASSRSSGGSYEQYF.

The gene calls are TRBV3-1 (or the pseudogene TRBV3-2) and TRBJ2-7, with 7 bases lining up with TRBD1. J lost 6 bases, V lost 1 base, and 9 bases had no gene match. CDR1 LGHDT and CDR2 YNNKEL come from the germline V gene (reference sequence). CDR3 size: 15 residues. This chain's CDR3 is CASSQALTGSFEQYF. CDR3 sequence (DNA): TGTGCCAGCAGCCAAGCCTTGACAGGGAGTTTCGAGCAGTACTTC.

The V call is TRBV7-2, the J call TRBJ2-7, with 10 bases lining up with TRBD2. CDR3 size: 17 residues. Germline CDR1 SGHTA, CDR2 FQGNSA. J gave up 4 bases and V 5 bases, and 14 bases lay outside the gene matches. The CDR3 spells CASSKEGLAGDYYEQYF. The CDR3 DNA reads TGTGCCAGCAGCAAAGAGGGGCTAGCGGGAGATTATTACGAGCAGTACTTC.

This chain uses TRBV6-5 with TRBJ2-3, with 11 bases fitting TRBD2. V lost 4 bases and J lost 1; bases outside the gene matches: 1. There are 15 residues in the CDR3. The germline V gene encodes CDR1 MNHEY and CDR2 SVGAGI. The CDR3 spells CASSFSGGGTDTQYF. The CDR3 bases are TGTGCCAGCAGTTTTAGCGGGGGGGGCACAGATACGCAGTATTTT.

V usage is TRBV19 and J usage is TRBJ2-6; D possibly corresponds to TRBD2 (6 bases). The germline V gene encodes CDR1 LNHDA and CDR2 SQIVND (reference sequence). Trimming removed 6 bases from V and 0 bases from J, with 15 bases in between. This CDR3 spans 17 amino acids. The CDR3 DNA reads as TGTGCCAGTAGGTTCCAGGCCGGGAGCTCTGGGGCCAACGTCCTGACTTTC. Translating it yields CASRFQAGSSGANVLTF. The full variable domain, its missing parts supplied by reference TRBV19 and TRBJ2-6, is DGGITQSPKYLFRKEGQNVTLSCEQNLNHDAMYWYRQDPGQGLRLIYYSQIVNDFQKGDIAEGYSVSREKKESFPLTVTSAQKNPTAFYLCASRFQAGSSGANVLTFGAGSRLTVL.

Here the CDR3 DNA reads TGTGCCAGTAGCGGACAGTCCGTGAACACTGAAGCTTTCTTT. This sequence encodes CASSGQSVNTEAFF. This sequence joins TRBV19 and TRBJ1-1; TRBD1 might be the D (6 bases). Germline V gene data show CDR1 as LNHDA and CDR2 as SQIVND (reference sequence). With 6 bases removed from V and 0 bases from J, the gap between germline ends came to 11 bases. CDR3 length equals 14 residues.

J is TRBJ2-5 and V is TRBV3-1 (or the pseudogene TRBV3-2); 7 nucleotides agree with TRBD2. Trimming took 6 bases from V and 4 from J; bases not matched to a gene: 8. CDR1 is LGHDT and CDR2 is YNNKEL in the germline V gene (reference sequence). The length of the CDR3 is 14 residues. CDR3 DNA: TGTGCCAGCAGGAGGGACTATCTAAGAGAGACCCAGTACTTC. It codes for CASRRDYLRETQYF.

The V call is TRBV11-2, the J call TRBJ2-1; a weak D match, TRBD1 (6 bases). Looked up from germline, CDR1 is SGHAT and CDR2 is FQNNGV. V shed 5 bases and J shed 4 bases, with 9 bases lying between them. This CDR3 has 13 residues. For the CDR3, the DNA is TGTGCCAGCAGCATTGGACAGTACAATGAGCAGTTCTTC. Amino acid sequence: CASSIGQYNEQFF.

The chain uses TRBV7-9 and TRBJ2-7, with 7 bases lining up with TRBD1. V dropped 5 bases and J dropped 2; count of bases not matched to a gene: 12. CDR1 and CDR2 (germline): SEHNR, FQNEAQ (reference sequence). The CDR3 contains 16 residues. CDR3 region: CASSGRGGQETYEQYF. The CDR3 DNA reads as TGTGCCAGCAGCGGACGAGGAGGACAGGAAACCTACGAGCAGTACTTC.